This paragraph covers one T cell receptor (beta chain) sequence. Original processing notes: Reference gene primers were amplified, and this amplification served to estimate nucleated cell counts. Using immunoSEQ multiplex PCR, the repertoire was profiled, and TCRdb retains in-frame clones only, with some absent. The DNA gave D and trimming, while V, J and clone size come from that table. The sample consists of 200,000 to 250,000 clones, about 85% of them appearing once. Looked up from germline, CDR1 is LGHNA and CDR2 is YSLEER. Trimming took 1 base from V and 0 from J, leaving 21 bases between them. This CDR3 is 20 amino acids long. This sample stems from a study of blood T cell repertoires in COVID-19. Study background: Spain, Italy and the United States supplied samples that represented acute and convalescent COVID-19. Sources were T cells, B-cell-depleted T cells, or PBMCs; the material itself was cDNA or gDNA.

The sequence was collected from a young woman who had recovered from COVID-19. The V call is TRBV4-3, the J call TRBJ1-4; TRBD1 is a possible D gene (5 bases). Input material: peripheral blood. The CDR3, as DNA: TGCGCCAGCAGCCAAGTCCATCAGTGGGGAAAGACAGCAACTAATGAAAAACTGTTTTTT. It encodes CASSQVHQWGKTATNEKLFF.